Described below is a single T cell receptor (beta chain) sequence and its context. Germline loops: CDR1 SGHDT, CDR2 YYEEEE. CDR3 length equals 12 residues. V lost 0 bases and J 9 bases, leaving 7 bases between the germline ends. This sample is part of a study of blood T cell repertoires in COVID-19. Overall study context: T cells, B-cell-depleted T cells, or PBMCs provided the cDNA or gDNA that served as material.

The data were produced by immunoSEQ multiplex PCR, yet TCRdb's version contains in-frame clones alone and is incomplete. The table includes over 200,000 clones, roughly nine tenths detected once. The chain uses TRBV5-6 and TRBJ2-1; the D is unclear. The sequence derives from a man in his 60s with COVID-19, enrolled during active disease. The material sequenced was peripheral blood. CDR3 bases: TGTGCCAGCAGCTTGGTTAGCTTTGAGCAGTTCTTC. Translating it yields CASSLVSFEQFF.